The clone carrying this T cell receptor beta chain has just one count. What it binds is not known. This clone may be a read error of a much larger clone one base away. The J segment lost 3 bases and the V segment lost 7 bases, leaving 4 bases of the junction unmatched. Germline V lookup: CDR1 ENHRY, CDR2 SYGVKD. This CDR3 is 14 amino acids long. The entry originates in a study of identical twins. Findings and limits, study-wide: Models underestimated out-of-frame TCR alpha sharing in monozygotic twins. Out-of-frame alpha sequences that twins shared showed excess low generation probability.

Using its own MiXCR run on the 5' RACE reads, TCRdb lists one record per CDR3 protein. Of roughly 630,000 distinct CDR3 sequences in the sample, 7.1% are singletons; the top ten hold over 1.5%. This same sample was also part of a study on yellow fever vaccine responses in identical twins.

Sequenced: PBMCs. This clonotype was obtained from a woman in her late teens or twenties in good health. The chain couples TRBV10-3 to TRBJ2-7, with TRBD2 matching over 12 bases. CDR3: CAIKGLAGYYEQYF. CDR3 DNA: TGTGCCATCAAGGGACTAGCGGGTTACTACGAGCAGTACTTC.